These 8 T cell receptor beta chains were sequenced from one sample in a study of blood T cell repertoires in COVID-19. Libraries were prepared by immunoSEQ multiplex PCR; TCRdb keeps only in-frame clonotypes and omits some of them. The data show roughly 160,000 clones, approximately 91% seen once. Sequencing was carried out using peripheral blood. These receptor sequences come from a young man with COVID-19, enrolled during active disease.

The chain recombines TRBV5-4 with TRBJ2-2, with D possibly TRBD2 on 6 matching bases. CDR1 and CDR2 from the germline V gene are SGHNT and YYREEE (reference sequence). Trimming took off 1 base at V and 2 bases at J, with 12 bases between the two ends. This CDR3 region has 16 residues. The CDR3 sequence is CASSLPSGRNTGELFF. CDR3 DNA: TGTGCCAGCAGCTTGCCATCCGGGAGAAACACCGGGGAGCTGTTTTTT. The variable domain in full, with the rest retrieved from reference TRBV5-4 and TRBJ2-2, is ETGVTQSPTHLIKTRGQQVTLRCSSQSGHNTVSWYQQALGQGPQFIFQYYREEENGRGNFPPRFSGLQFPNYSSELNVNALELDDSALYLCASSLPSGRNTGELFFGEGSRLTVL.

This clone has just a few counts. V gene TRBV19 combines with J gene TRBJ2-7; 8 nucleotides match TRBD1. The germline gives CDR1 LNHDA, CDR2 SQIVND (reference sequence). The CDR3 length is 14 residues. Germline trimming cut 2 bases from V and 4 bases from J; bases unmatched to any gene: 4. CDR3 in amino acids: CASSISGGRYEQYF. CDR3 bases: TGTGCCAGTAGTATATCAGGGGGCAGGTACGAGCAGTACTTC.

The V gene is TRBV27, the J gene TRBJ1-3, with 7 nucleotides matching TRBD1. The V gene's germline CDR1 is MNHEY and CDR2 SMNVEV (reference sequence). The CDR3 runs to 16 residues. V was clipped by 3 bases and J by 4 bases; unmatched bases: 9. CDR3 sequence: CASSFRGQFSGNTIYF. Written as DNA, the CDR3 is TGTGCCAGCAGTTTTAGGGGACAGTTCTCGGGAAACACCATATATTTT.

The V gene is TRBV27, the J gene TRBJ1-5; D is perhaps TRBD1 (5 bases). Per the germline V gene, CDR1 is MNHEY and CDR2 is SMNVEV (reference sequence). The V end lost 3 bases, the J end lost 3 bases, and 9 bases lay between the germline ends. The CDR3 length is 14 residues. CDR3 DNA sequence: TGTGCCAGCAGTTTTGGGGGGAACAATCAGCCCCAGCATTTT. Protein: CASSFGGNNQPQHF.

The chain is built from TRBV12-3 or TRBV12-4 and TRBJ2-7, with TRBD1 identical over 7 bases. V shed 5 bases, J shed 5 bases, and the junction held 6 bases outside the gene matches. The CDR3 consists of 13 residues. CDR3 coding DNA: TGTGCCAGCAGTCCTATAGGGGGCAACGAGCAGTACTTC. This translates into CASSPIGGNEQYF.

The chain employs TRBV19 and TRBJ1-1; 8 positions agree with TRBD1. Germline lookup yields CDR1 LNHDA and CDR2 SQIVND (reference sequence). This CDR3 has 15 residues. The ends lost 5 bases at V and 1 base at J; junction bases unmatched: 6. The CDR3 reads CASSVWGQANTEAFF. CDR3 DNA: TGTGCCAGTAGTGTGTGGGGACAGGCGAACACTGAAGCTTTCTTT. Using reference TRBV19 and TRBJ1-1 for the parts outside the CDR3, the full variable domain is DGGITQSPKYLFRKEGQNVTLSCEQNLNHDAMYWYRQDPGQGLRLIYYSQIVNDFQKGDIAEGYSVSREKKESFPLTVTSAQKNPTAFYLCASSVWGQANTEAFFGQGTRLTVV.

This clone was recorded once. This chain uses TRBV5-4 with TRBJ2-1, with 8 bases matching TRBD2. The CDR3 length is 15 residues. Germline assignment: CDR1 SGHNT and CDR2 YYREEE (reference sequence). Trimming removed 2 bases from V and 9 bases from J; junction bases left unmatched: 10. Here the CDR3 DNA reads TGTGCCAGCAGCTTTTTAGGGACTAGTCTCCCTGAGCAGTTCTTC. Amino acid sequence: CASSFLGTSLPEQFF.

This clone turned up a few times. The chain joins TRBV6-2 or TRBV6-3 to TRBJ2-1, with D uncertain. Germline CDR1 and CDR2: MNHEY and SVGEGT. The ends were cut back, 0 bases at V and 0 bases at J, with 3 bases in the middle. CDR3 length: 14 residues. Here the CDR3 DNA reads TGTGCCAGCAGTTACTCGAGCTCCTACAATGAGCAGTTCTTC. This sequence encodes CASSYSSSYNEQFF.